This TCR beta chain is from a study of T cell responses to AZD1222 COVID-19 vaccine. General observations from the study: Repertoires were obtained solely post-peak T cell response. Reports indicate that nearly half of spike-specific TCRs are directed at unmutated variant regions. Among vaccine-associated CD4 TCRs, coverage spanned spike, with dominance at 160-218 and 743-854.

Pooled samples include second doses given at about 4 or 12 weeks. The CDR3 length is 13 residues. CDR1 is SNHLY, CDR2 FYNNEI, per germline. V shed 10 bases and J shed 7 bases, with 14 bases lying between them. On this clone itself: Its target is unknown.

Here immunoSEQ multiplex PCR was the method, and the copy in TCRdb shows in-frame clones only, minus some. This table has about 94,000 clones, about 85% appearing once. This clonotype was sampled from an adult who received the AZD1222 COVID-19 vaccine. The chain employs TRBV2 and TRBJ1-6; a weak D match, TRBD1 (5 bases). The specimen was peripheral blood, collected 28 days after the second AZD1222 dose. DNA of the CDR3: TGTGCCACCGGGGGGGGGTGGAATTCACCCCTCCACTTT. This sequence encodes CATGGGWNSPLHF.